Below, 19 T cell receptor beta chains from the same sample are listed, as sequenced in a study of identical twins. TCRdb processed the 5' RACE reads anew with MiXCR; each CDR3 protein has one entry. Among about 890,000 distinct CDR3 sequences listed, roughly 12% were seen once. These data were also filed under a second study, of yellow fever vaccine responses in identical twins.

Sequencing used PBMCs. These receptors originate from a woman aged 18-35 years in good health.

The genes are TRBV6-4 and TRBJ2-1; D gene uncertain. The CDR3 length is 14 residues. The germline V gene encodes CDR1 MRHNA and CDR2 SNTAGT. The V gene lost 4 bases and the J gene lost 3 bases, with 10 bases spanning the gap. CDR3 bases: TGTGCCAGCAGTGTGATCCCAGGCTACAATGAGCAGTTCTTC. Its translation is CASSVIPGYNEQFF.

The chain couples TRBV2 to TRBJ2-2; D might be TRBD1 or TRBD2, each matching 5 bases. Per the germline V gene, CDR1 is SNHLY and CDR2 is FYNNEI. Trimming took off 9 bases at V and 2 bases at J, with 10 bases between the two ends. This CDR3 is 13 amino acids long. CDR3 region: CARRDPNTGELFF. The CDR3 DNA reads as TGTGCCAGACGGGACCCTAACACCGGGGAGCTGTTTTTT.

This clonotype was seen repeatedly, ten times or more. This chain links TRBV29-1 with TRBJ2-1; TRBD2 agrees at 8 bases. The J segment lost 2 bases and the V segment lost 5 bases, leaving 8 bases of the junction unmatched. This CDR3 is 15 amino acids long. Germline assignment: CDR1 SQVTM and CDR2 ANQGSEA. CDR3 protein: CSVWIAGGPYNEQFF. Written as DNA, the CDR3 is TGCAGCGTTTGGATCGCGGGAGGACCCTACAATGAGCAGTTCTTC.

Only a few counts were recorded for this clonotype. V usage is TRBV7-8 and J usage is TRBJ2-3, with 9 bases identical to TRBD1. V gave up 3 bases and J gave up 0 bases; unmatched junction bases: 10. Germline V gene sequence: CDR1 SGHVS, CDR2 FQNEAQ. CDR3 length: 18 residues. The CDR3 region is CASSFTAAGTGSTDTQYF. CDR3 DNA sequence: TGTGCCAGCAGCTTTACGGCCGCCGGGACAGGGAGCACAGATACGCAGTATTTT.

This clonotype was recorded many times. V gene TRBV7-2 combines with J gene TRBJ2-3, with a weak D call TRBD1 (5 bases). The CDR3 sequence is 11 residues long. Per germline, CDR1 SGHTA and CDR2 FQGNSA. Trimming left V 5 bases short and J 6 bases short, with 6 bases between. CDR3: CASSNRDTQYF. The DNA of the CDR3 is TGTGCCAGCAGCAACAGGGATACGCAGTATTTT.

The genes are TRBV7-9 and TRBJ2-3, with TRBD2 identical over 13 bases. Germline CDR1 is SEHNR and CDR2 is FQNEAQ (reference sequence). V lost 4 bases and J lost 5; bases outside the gene matches: 6. This CDR3 comprises 16 residues. This chain's CDR3 is CASSSGLAGVLDTQYF. In nucleotides, the CDR3 is TGTGCCAGCAGCTCAGGACTAGCGGGAGTGTTAGATACGCAGTATTTT.

The chain has TRBV12-3 or TRBV12-4 and TRBJ2-2; no definite D call. Trimming took 6 bases from V and 6 from J, leaving 17 bases between them. The length of the CDR3 is 15 residues. For the CDR3, the DNA is TGTGCCAGCAGCAGTGGGCGGATAACCCCCGGGGAGCTGTTTTTT. Protein: CASSSGRITPGELFF.

CDR3 nucleotide sequence: TGTGCCAGCAGCCACCGGGACTTGGGTGAAAAACTGTTTTTT. As protein: CASSHRDLGEKLFF. V usage is TRBV3-1 and J usage is TRBJ1-4, with D possibly TRBD1 on 5 matching bases. V was clipped by 3 bases and J by 7 bases, with 12 bases between them. The CDR3 covers 14 residues. CDR1 is LGHDT and CDR2 is YNNKEL in the germline V gene (reference sequence).

This clonotype has only a few counts. V gene TRBV7-2 combines with J gene TRBJ2-3, with D possibly called TRBD1 or TRBD2 (6 bases each). The germline gives CDR1 SGHTA, CDR2 FQGNSA. With 5 bases removed from V and 8 bases from J, the gap between germline ends came to 20 bases. CDR3 length: 15 amino acids. This CDR3 is CASSRGGPQSATQYF. CDR3 bases: TGTGCCAGCAGCCGTGGGGGGCCCCAATCGGCTACGCAGTATTTT.

This clonotype was picked up a small number of times. J is TRBJ2-7 and V is TRBV7-9, with D unresolved. With 1 base removed from V and 4 bases from J, the gap between germline ends came to 11 bases. The CDR3 spans 14 residues. The germline V gene has CDR1 SEHNR and CDR2 FQNEAQ (reference sequence). As DNA, the CDR3 is TGTGCCAGCAGCTTAGTAAGTGCCCCTTACGAGCAGTACGTC. Translating it yields CASSLVSAPYEQYV.

The CDR3 loop is CASSQDPTSGLLVMTNEQFF. The CDR3 DNA reads as TGTGCCAGCAGCCAAGATCCCACTAGCGGGTTGTTGGTTATGACGAATGAGCAGTTCTTC. The V gene is TRBV3-1, the J gene TRBJ2-1; 9 nucleotides match TRBD2. V shed 0 bases, J shed 7 bases, and the junction held 19 bases outside the gene matches. Looked up from germline, CDR1 is LGHDT and CDR2 is YNNKEL (reference sequence). This CDR3 region has 20 residues.

This clonotype was recorded many times. This rearrangement joins TRBV12-3 or TRBV12-4 to TRBJ2-1; 12 nucleotides match TRBD2. This CDR3 has 15 residues. Trimming took 4 bases from V and 7 from J; bases not matched to a gene: 5. The CDR3 region has the DNA TGTGCCAGCAGTTACCTAGCGGGAGGGCGGAATGAGCAGTTCTTC. It codes for CASSYLAGGRNEQFF.

The rearrangement uses TRBV28 and TRBJ2-1; possibly TRBD2 for D (6 bases). CDR1 is MDHEN and CDR2 is SYDVKM in the germline V gene. The CDR3 loop spans 15 amino acids. V was shortened by 3 bases and J by 5 bases, with 14 bases between the two germline ends. CDR3 sequence (DNA): TGTGCCAGCAGTTTTGGCGGGACTCGACACAATGAGCAGTTCTTC. Amino acids: CASSFGGTRHNEQFF.

This clonotype was detected a few times. The J gene is TRBJ2-2, the V gene TRBV10-3; D gene ambiguous. CDR3 length: 14 amino acids. Germline loops: CDR1 ENHRY, CDR2 SYGVKD. Trimming shortened V by 10 bases and J by 2 bases, and 14 bases separated the two germline ends. The CDR3 reads CATHLLENTGELFF. DNA for the CDR3: TGTGCCACCCATTTGCTAGAAAACACCGGGGAGCTGTTTTTT.

This clonotype was detected ten times or more. V usage is TRBV6-1 and J usage is TRBJ2-7; a possible D gene is TRBD1 (5 bases). CDR3 size: 13 residues. Germline-derived CDR1 and CDR2 are MNHNS and SASEGT. The ends were cut back, 7 bases at V and 4 bases at J, with 14 bases in the middle. The CDR3 sequence is CASTVQGLYEQYF. In nucleotides, the CDR3 is TGTGCCAGCACTGTTCAGGGTCTTTACGAGCAGTACTTC.

There are many counts of this clonotype. V usage is TRBV12-3 or TRBV12-4 and J usage is TRBJ2-5; D is possibly TRBD1 or TRBD2 (5 bases each). CDR3 length: 16 amino acids. The V end was cut by 6 bases, the J end by 2 bases, with 19 bases between. CDR3 nucleotide sequence: TGTGCCAGCAGGCCGCTCCGGGACGAAGTACAAGAGACCCAGTACTTC. It is translated as CASRPLRDEVQETQYF.

This sequence joins TRBV20-1 and TRBJ2-3; perhaps TRBD1 as D (5 bases). V was shortened by 4 bases and J by 7 bases, with 18 bases between the two germline ends. Germline V gene data show CDR1 as DFQATT and CDR2 as SNEGSKA (reference sequence). The CDR3 has 14 residues. CDR3 nucleotide sequence: TGCAGTGCTACCCCCCCGCTTCAGGGCTATACGCAGTATTTT. Its protein is CSATPPLQGYTQYF.

V usage is TRBV29-1 and J usage is TRBJ2-1; a weak D match, TRBD2 (7 bases). This CDR3 is built from 15 residues. CDR1 SQVTM and CDR2 ANQGSEA come from the germline V gene. Trimming removed 4 bases from V and 5 bases from J, with 18 bases in between. In nucleotides, the CDR3 is TGCAGCGTTGCTCGGGGGGCTGGGCCCCACAATGAGCAGTTCTTC. This gives the protein CSVARGAGPHNEQFF.

A few counts support this clonotype. The gene calls are TRBV5-6 and TRBJ1-5; D unresolved. Trimming took off 4 bases at V and 0 bases at J, with 14 bases between the two ends. The CDR3 extends over 16 amino acids. The germline V gene has CDR1 SGHDT and CDR2 YYEEEE. CDR3 DNA sequence: TGTGCCAGCAGCCACAGCGACCTCTATAGCAATCAGCCCCAGCATTTT. Translation: CASSHSDLYSNQPQHF.